This entry is about one T cell receptor beta chain. The sample originates from a study of blood T cell repertoires in COVID-19. About the study: Sites across the United States, Italy and Spain contributed samples from acute and convalescent COVID-19.

Ages ranged from about 18 to 89 years, with residence in around 24 US areas. The CDR3 runs 14 residues. CDR1 is SGHTA and CDR2 is FQGNSA in the germline V gene. The V and J ends lost 5 bases and 4 bases, in that order; junction bases with no gene match: 7. Assay used: immunoSEQ multiplex PCR; TCRdb lists only in-frame clones, some missing. The data show some 290,000 clones, with approximately 90% seen just once and under 3% held by the top ten. This receptor was obtained from a woman in her thirties or forties with acute COVID-19. The J gene is TRBJ2-7, the V gene TRBV7-2, with TRBD1 matching over 8 bases. Sequences were obtained from PBMCs or T cells enriched from blood (not recorded which). This chain's CDR3 is CASSPGQGGYEQYF. CDR3 DNA sequence: TGTGCCAGCAGCCCCGGACAGGGCGGTTACGAGCAGTACTTC.